The T cell receptor beta chain described here comes from a study of T cells in Graves' hyperthyroidism and ophthalmopathy. The sample holds many counts of this clonotype. Its antigen is unidentified. Overall study findings and caveats: Blood also held most thyroid clonotypes expanded beyond 0.001.

Patients aged 18 to 65 had newly diagnosed hyperthyroidism that had lasted under 2 months. Clinical symptoms, serum thyroxine and TRAb, thyroid ultrasound and orbital computed tomography were used for the diagnoses. Amplification targeted TCR beta CDR3 regions from RNA transcripts. RT-PCR in the first round (using the HTBI primer set) targeted the TCR CDR3. One entry per CDR3 protein, called by TCRdb with MiXCR from the multiplex PCR reads. The data show 690,000 or so distinct CDR3 sequences, with under 20% seen just once and roughly a sixth held by the top ten. The CDR3 runs 17 residues. Germline CDR1 and CDR2: SGHNT and YENEEA. Losses at the gene ends were 5 bases for V and 4 bases for J; bases not matched to a gene: 10.

The receptor's source is a woman between 45 and 60 years old with Graves' hyperthyroidism that later progressed to Graves' ophthalmopathy. The chain combines TRBV11-3 with TRBJ2-3; 12 nucleotides agree with TRBD2. The sequencing sample was made of blood. The CDR3 DNA reads as TGTGCCAGCAGCGCGTTGACTAGCGGGGGAATTCCAGATACGCAGTATTTT. Amino acids: CASSALTSGGIPDTQYF.